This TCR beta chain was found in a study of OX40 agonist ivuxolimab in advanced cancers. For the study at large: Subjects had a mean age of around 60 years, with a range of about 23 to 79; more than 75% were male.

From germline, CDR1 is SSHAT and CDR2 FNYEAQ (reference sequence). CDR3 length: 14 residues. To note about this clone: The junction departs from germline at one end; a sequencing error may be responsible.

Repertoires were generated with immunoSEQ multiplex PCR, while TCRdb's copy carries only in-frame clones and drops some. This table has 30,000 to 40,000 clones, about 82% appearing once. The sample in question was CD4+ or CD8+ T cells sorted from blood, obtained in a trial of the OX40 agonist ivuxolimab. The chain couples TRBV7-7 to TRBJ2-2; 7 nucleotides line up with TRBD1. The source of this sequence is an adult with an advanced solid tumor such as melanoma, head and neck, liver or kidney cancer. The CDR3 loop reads CASSLDRAAGELFF. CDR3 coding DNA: TGTGCTAGCAGCTTAGACAGGGCGGCCGGGGAGCTGTTTTTT.